A selection of T cell receptor beta chains follows, all from one sample in a study of CD8 T cells in ankylosing spondylitis. TCRdb reanalysed the 5' RACE reads using MiXCR and keeps one entry per CDR3 protein. The table records 670,000 or so distinct CDR3 sequences, roughly 19% of them present only once. Sequenced material: blood, either unsorted or a sorted T cell fraction (not recorded which). These receptors all stem from a male donor with ankylosing spondylitis. Each CDR3 is given with its conserved first and last residue. A D gene is named only where the DNA matches it firmly. The size entry is marked missing in some rows and otherwise reads once, few, many or a size class.

v_gene	abundance	d_gene	j_gene	CDR3aa	CDR3nt
TRBV5-1	.	.	TRBJ2-2	CASSSEGRDTGELFF	TGCGCCAGCAGCTCTGAGGGCCGAGACACCGGGGAGCTGTTTTTT
TRBV6-2/TRBV6-3	few	.	TRBJ1-5	CASRPITGDSNQPQHF	TGTGCCAGCAGGCCCATTACAGGAGATAGCAATCAGCCCCAGCATTTT
TRBV7-2	many	.	TRBJ2-1	CASSAITYNEQFF	TGTGCCAGCAGCGCTATTACTTACAATGAGCAGTTCTTC
TRBV12-3/TRBV12-4	.	.	TRBJ2-7	CASSLSIGSYEQYF	TGTGCCAGCAGTTTATCGATCGGGTCTTACGAGCAGTACTTC
TRBV20-1	.	TRBD2	TRBJ2-7	CSAGETSGFYEQYF	TGCAGTGCTGGAGAGACTAGCGGTTTCTACGAGCAGTACTTC
TRBV29-1	.	.	TRBJ1-2	CSASSGSYTF	TGCAGCGCCTCTTCTGGGAGCTACACCTTC
TRBV6-1	.	TRBD1	TRBJ1-5	CASSESGGRNQPQHF	TGTGCCAGCAGTGAATCAGGGGGGCGCAATCAGCCCCAGCATTTT
TRBV12-3/TRBV12-4	.	.	TRBJ2-1	CASSRGIVLNEQFF	TGTGCCAGCAGTCGGGGGATCGTCCTCAATGAGCAGTTCTTC
TRBV2	few	.	TRBJ2-2	CASGRGNTGELFF	TGTGCCAGTGGTAGGGGGAACACCGGGGAGCTGTTTTTT
TRBV12-3/TRBV12-4	.	TRBD2	TRBJ2-7	CASSSVTSGRVEQYF	TGTGCCAGCAGTTCAGTGACTAGCGGGAGAGTCGAGCAGTACTTC
TRBV7-8	few	.	TRBJ1-5	CASSLGRRPNQPQHF	TGTGCCAGCAGCTTAGGGCGCAGGCCTAATCAGCCCCAGCATTTT
TRBV11-2	.	TRBD1	TRBJ2-5	CASSRDSFQETQYF	TGTGCCAGCAGCAGGGACAGCTTCCAAGAGACCCAGTACTTC
TRBV5-1	.	.	TRBJ2-3	CASSLGHGDTQYF	TGCGCCAGCAGCTTGGGGCATGGAGATACGCAGTATTTT
TRBV7-2	few	.	TRBJ1-4	CASSLWGANEKLFF	TGTGCCAGCAGCTTGTGGGGGGCTAATGAAAAACTGTTTTTT
TRBV12-3/TRBV12-4	few	TRBD2	TRBJ2-4	CASSSRGVGIQYF	TGTGCCAGCAGTTCTCGGGGGGTAGGCATTCAGTACTTC
TRBV7-9	.	.	TRBJ2-7	CASSLGIGPNYEQYF	TGTGCCAGCAGCTTAGGGATAGGGCCGAACTACGAGCAGTACTTC
TRBV7-9	.	TRBD1	TRBJ2-7	CASSPPRDSPYEQYF	TGTGCCAGCAGCCCACCCCGGGACAGCCCCTACGAGCAGTACTTC
TRBV29-1	few	.	TRBJ2-7	CSVPRGPYEQYF	TGCAGCGTTCCTAGGGGCCCCTACGAGCAGTACTTC
TRBV4-1	.	TRBD1	TRBJ2-7	CASSHPGGQGAYEQYF	TGCGCCAGCAGCCACCCGGGGGGACAGGGGGCCTACGAGCAGTACTTC
TRBV6-2/TRBV6-3	.	.	TRBJ2-7	CASSPGLFQQYF	TGTGCCAGCAGTCCTGGACTGTTTCAGCAGTACTTC
TRBV7-9	many	TRBD1	TRBJ1-4	CASSPRDRDEKLFF	TGTGCCAGCAGCCCCAGGGACAGGGATGAAAAACTGTTTTTT
TRBV7-9	few	.	TRBJ1-3	CASSNTGTSGNTIYF	TGTGCCAGCAGCAATACAGGAACCTCTGGAAACACCATATATTTT
TRBV9	many	.	TRBJ2-7	CASSVGPDGEQYF	TGTGCCAGCAGCGTAGGGCCAGACGGCGAGCAGTACTTC
TRBV20-1	.	TRBD1	TRBJ2-1	CSAIRDRVYNEQFF	TGCAGTGCTATCCGGGACAGGGTGTACAATGAGCAGTTCTTC
TRBV29-1	.	.	TRBJ2-1	CSVCGTPEGNNEQFF	TGCAGCGTATGCGGGACTCCGGAAGGGAACAATGAGCAGTTCTTC